Listed here are 21 T cell receptor beta chains from one sample, sequenced in a study of T cell repertoires in cytomegalovirus infection. These receptors have no known antigen. TCRdb re-called the reads through MiXCR, storing one row per CDR3 protein. The data show just under 500,000 distinct CDR3 sequences, roughly 34% seen once. Here the sequenced sample was cultured PBMCs, taken from culture after CMV antigen stimulation. Receptor source: a human donor in good health (CMV status not recorded). Some clones in this sample may be carry-over from other donors' samples.

The rearrangement links TRBV19 to TRBJ2-1; 8 bases match TRBD2. This CDR3 is built from 14 residues. Trimming took 4 bases from V and 9 from J; bases not matched to a gene: 8. Germline assignment: CDR1 LNHDA and CDR2 SQIVND (reference sequence). This CDR3 reads CASSTPGGPSEQFF. The CDR3 bases are TGTGCCAGTAGTACCCCGGGAGGGCCCAGTGAGCAGTTCTTC.

This clonotype occurred many times. This chain joins TRBV7-6 and TRBJ2-7, with D perhaps TRBD1 (5 bases). V was pared by 0 bases and J by 4 bases, with 10 bases between. In germline, CDR1 is SGHVS, CDR2 FNYEAQ. This CDR3 spans 14 amino acids. CDR3: CASSLADSLYEQYF. The DNA of the CDR3 is TGTGCCAGCAGCTTAGCTGACAGTCTTTACGAGCAGTACTTC.

The chain uses TRBV7-2 and TRBJ1-2, with unresolved D. This CDR3 has 12 amino acids. V lost 2 bases and J 8 bases, leaving 9 bases between the germline ends. Germline V lookup: CDR1 SGHTA, CDR2 FQGNSA. Written as DNA, the CDR3 is TGTGCCAGCAGCTTAAGTCATATCGGCTACACCTTC. Protein sequence: CASSLSHIGYTF. Drawing the rest from reference TRBV7-2 and TRBJ1-2, the complete variable domain is GAGVSQSPSNKVTEKGKDVELRCDPISGHTALYWYRQSLGQGLEFLIYFQGNSAPDKSGLPSDRFSAERTGGSVSTLTIQRTQQEDSAVYLCASSLSHIGYTFGSGTRLTVV.

The CDR3: CASSRQLAQETQYF. The CDR3, as DNA: TGTGCCAGCAGTAGACAGTTGGCGCAAGAGACCCAGTACTTC. The chain links TRBV6-5 to TRBJ2-5; weak D call: TRBD1 (5 bases). Trimming pared 5 bases from V and 2 bases from J, leaving 12 bases between. Germline V lookup: CDR1 MNHEY, CDR2 SVGAGI. The CDR3 loop spans 14 amino acids.

This clonotype was seen only a few times. The V call is TRBV6-2 or TRBV6-3, the J call TRBJ1-1; D gene unclear. The CDR3 sequence is 14 residues long. Germline V gene sequence: CDR1 MNHEY, CDR2 SVGEGT. V was shortened by 2 bases and J by 0 bases, with 7 bases between the two germline ends. CDR3 region: CASSYLPVNTEAFF. Written as DNA, the CDR3 is TGTGCCAGCAGTTACCTCCCGGTGAACACTGAAGCTTTCTTT.

This chain connects TRBV12-3 or TRBV12-4 to TRBJ2-2; possibly TRBD2 for D (6 bases). V was pared by 4 bases and J by 4 bases, with 13 bases between. This CDR3 is 15 amino acids long. The CDR3 region is CASSSAGTLTGELFF. The CDR3 DNA reads TGTGCCAGCAGTTCCGCCGGGACTCTCACCGGGGAGCTGTTTTTT.

This clonotype was detected ten times or more. The gene calls are TRBV28 and TRBJ2-7; D is undetermined. The V gene's germline CDR1 is MDHEN and CDR2 SYDVKM. This CDR3 comprises 11 residues. Between the trimmed V and J ends, which lost 2 bases and 4 bases, there was a span of 3 bases. CDR3 coding DNA: TGTGCCAGCAGTTTAAAGTACGAGCAGTACTTC. Its translation is CASSLKYEQYF.

This clonotype was seen a few times. The chain couples TRBV19 to TRBJ1-2, with D uncertain. The CDR3 consists of 14 residues. Germline V lookup: CDR1 LNHDA, CDR2 SQIVND (reference sequence). Trimming removed 4 bases from V and 6 bases from J, with 15 bases in between. DNA of the CDR3: TGTGCCAGTAGTACCCCTCCCCCGGAGGATGGCTACACCTTC. Amino acid sequence: CASSTPPPEDGYTF.

The rearrangement joins TRBV6-6 to TRBJ2-6; D is uncertain. Germline assignment: CDR1 MNHNY and CDR2 SVGAGI (reference sequence). CDR3 size: 15 residues. V lost 2 bases, J lost 2 bases, and 7 bases lay in between. The CDR3 region is CASSYNRPGANVLTF. The CDR3, as DNA: TGTGCCAGCAGTTACAATCGACCTGGGGCCAACGTCCTGACTTTC.

This clonotype showed up many times. The rearrangement links TRBV27 to TRBJ2-3; 7 bases line up with TRBD2. The junction had 5 bases not matched to a gene; V was cut back by 3 bases and J by 2 bases. Per germline, CDR1 MNHEY and CDR2 SMNVEV (reference sequence). This CDR3 has 15 residues. The CDR3 DNA is TGTGCCAGCAGTTTCCAGCGGGGCCACACAGATACGCAGTATTTT. It translates to CASSFQRGHTDTQYF.

This clonotype has more than one count but fewer than ten. The chain uses TRBV24-1 and TRBJ1-5; D uncertain. Trimming pared 5 bases from V and 6 bases from J, leaving 7 bases between. CDR1 KGHDR and CDR2 SFDVKD come from the germline V gene. There are 12 residues in the CDR3. CDR3 DNA sequence: TGTGCCACCAGTGGTTCAAGTCAGCCCCAGCATTTT. This translates into CATSGSSQPQHF.

The chain has TRBV20-1 and TRBJ1-4; D not certain. This CDR3 is built from 13 residues. CDR1 DFQATT and CDR2 SNEGSKA come from the germline V gene (reference sequence). V was cut by 4 bases and J by 6 bases, with 12 bases left in between. CDR3 DNA sequence: TGCAGTGCTACAAAAGAAACCGATGAAAAACTGTTTTTT. Its protein is CSATKETDEKLFF.

This clonotype appeared many times. The chain is built from TRBV7-2 and TRBJ2-6; D is undetermined. The CDR3 has 15 amino acids. Germline-derived CDR1 and CDR2 are SGHTA and FQGNSA. V was clipped by 1 base and J by 2 bases, with 6 bases between them. The DNA for the CDR3 is TGTGCCAGCAGCTTAGATGTCCCTGGGGCCAACGTCCTGACTTTC. Protein: CASSLDVPGANVLTF.

This clonotype turned up a few times. This chain connects TRBV12-3 or TRBV12-4 to TRBJ2-7, with D perhaps TRBD2 (5 bases). This CDR3 has 13 residues. Trimming stripped 6 bases from V and 4 bases from J, with 13 bases between. CDR3 nucleotide sequence: TGTGCCAGCAGCTACGGACTGGCTTACGAGCAGTACTTC. Its translation: CASSYGLAYEQYF.

V and J are TRBV7-9 and TRBJ2-1, with 10 positions matching TRBD1. CDR3 length equals 16 residues. Trimming cost V 5 bases and J 3 bases; bases outside gene matches: 7. Germline V gene lookup returns CDR1 SEHNR and CDR2 FQNEAQ (reference sequence). As DNA, the CDR3 is TGTGCCAGCAGCGCAACGGGACAGGGGTTCTACAATGAGCAGTTCTTC. It yields the protein CASSATGQGFYNEQFF. Complete variable domain (other parts from reference TRBV7-9 and TRBJ2-1): DTGVSQNPRHKITKRGQNVTFRCDPISEHNRLYWYRQTLGQGPEFLTYFQNEAQLEKSRLLSDRFSAERPKGSFSTLEIQRTEQGDSAMYLCASSATGQGFYNEQFFGPGTRLTVL.

The rearrangement joins TRBV18 to TRBJ2-3; the match to TRBD2 covers 12 bases. Germline values: CDR1 KGHSH, CDR2 LQKENI. The CDR3 runs to 17 residues. V lost 3 bases to trimming and J lost 4 bases; unmatched junction nucleotides: 8. Here the CDR3 reads CASSPVLAGGPSDTQYF. The CDR3 nucleotides are TGTGCCAGCTCACCCGTCCTAGCGGGAGGGCCCTCAGATACGCAGTATTTT.

This clonotype was observed a handful of times. The V call is TRBV7-4, the J call TRBJ1-1; D not resolved. Germline-derived CDR1 and CDR2 are SGHVT and SQSDAQ. The length of the CDR3 is 16 residues. Trimming stripped 1 base from V and 1 base from J, with 13 bases between. The CDR3 sequence: CASSLDLRFRNTEAFF. CDR3 bases: TGTGCCAGCAGCTTAGATTTGCGCTTCCGGAACACTGAAGCTTTCTTT.

V usage is TRBV2 and J usage is TRBJ2-7; D could derive from TRBD1 or TRBD2 (5 bases each). The V gene's germline CDR1 is SNHLY and CDR2 FYNNEI. The CDR3 sequence is 14 residues long. V lost 9 bases to trimming and J lost 0 bases, with 15 bases between them. This chain's CDR3 is CASIRDLSSYEQYF. CDR3 DNA sequence: TGTGCCAGTATTAGGGACCTGAGCTCCTACGAGCAGTACTTC.

The chain uses TRBV28 and TRBJ2-3, with 8 positions matching TRBD1. Germline V gene data show CDR1 as MDHEN and CDR2 as SYDVKM. V shed 6 bases and J 3 bases; nucleotides not matched to a gene: 8. CDR3 size: 15 residues. Here the CDR3 DNA reads TGTGCCAGCAGCACTGACAGGGGTAGTACAGATACGCAGTATTTT. Protein product: CASSTDRGSTDTQYF.

As DNA, the CDR3 is TGTGCCAGCAGACCCATCGAACTAGCGACCGACAATGAGCAGTTCTTC. Its protein is CASRPIELATDNEQFF. This chain connects TRBV2 to TRBJ2-1, with TRBD2 matching over 7 bases. Germline-derived CDR1 and CDR2 are SNHLY and FYNNEI. The CDR3 extends over 16 amino acids. The junction had 13 bases not matched to a gene; V was cut back by 6 bases and J by 5 bases.

The table lists this clonotype with a few counts. The rearrangement links TRBV28 to TRBJ2-5, with D possibly matching TRBD2 (5 bases). Germline lookup yields CDR1 MDHEN and CDR2 SYDVKM. CDR3 size: 15 residues. The germline V and J ends were trimmed by 5 bases and 1 base, with 14 bases remaining between them. CDR3 bases: TGTGCCAGCAGTCCCCGGCCGGGGTCCCAAGAGACCCAGTACTTC. Translation: CASSPRPGSQETQYF.